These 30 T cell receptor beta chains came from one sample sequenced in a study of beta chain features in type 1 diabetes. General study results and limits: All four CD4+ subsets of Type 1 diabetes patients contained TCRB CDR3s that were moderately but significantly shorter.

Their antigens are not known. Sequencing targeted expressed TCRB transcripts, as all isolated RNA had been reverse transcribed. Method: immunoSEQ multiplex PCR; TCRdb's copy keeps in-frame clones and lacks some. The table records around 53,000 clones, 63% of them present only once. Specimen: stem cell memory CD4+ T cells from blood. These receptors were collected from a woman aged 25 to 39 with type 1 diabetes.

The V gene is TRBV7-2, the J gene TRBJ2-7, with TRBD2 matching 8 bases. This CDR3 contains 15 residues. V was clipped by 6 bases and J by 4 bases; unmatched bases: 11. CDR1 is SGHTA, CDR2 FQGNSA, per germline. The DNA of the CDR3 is TGTGCCAGCAGATTGACCCCCTCTAGCGGGTACGAGCAGTACTTC. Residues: CASRLTPSSGYEQYF. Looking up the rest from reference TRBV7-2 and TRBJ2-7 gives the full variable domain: GAGVSQSPSNKVTEKGKDVELRCDPISGHTALYWYRQSLGQGLEFLIYFQGNSAPDKSGLPSDRFSAERTGGSVSTLTIQRTQQEDSAVYLCASRLTPSSGYEQYFGPGTRLTVT.

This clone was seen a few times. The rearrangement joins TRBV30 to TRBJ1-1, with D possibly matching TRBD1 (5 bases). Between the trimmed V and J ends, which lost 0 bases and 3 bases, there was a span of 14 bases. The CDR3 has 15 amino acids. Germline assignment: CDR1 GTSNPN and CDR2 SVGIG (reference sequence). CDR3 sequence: CAWSVHPGGDTEAFF. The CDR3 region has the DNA TGTGCCTGGAGTGTACATCCCGGGGGGGACACTGAAGCTTTCTTT.

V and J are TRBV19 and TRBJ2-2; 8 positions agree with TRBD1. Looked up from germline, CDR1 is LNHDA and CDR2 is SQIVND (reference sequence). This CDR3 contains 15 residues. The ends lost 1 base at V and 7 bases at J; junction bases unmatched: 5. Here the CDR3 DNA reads TGTGCCAGTAGTATAGGGACAGGGCCAGGCGGGGAGCTGTTTTTT. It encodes CASSIGTGPGGELFF.

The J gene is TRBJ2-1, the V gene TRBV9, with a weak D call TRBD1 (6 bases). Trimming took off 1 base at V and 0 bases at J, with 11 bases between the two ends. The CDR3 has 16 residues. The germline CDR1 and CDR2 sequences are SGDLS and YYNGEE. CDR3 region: CASSVSGQSSYNEQFF. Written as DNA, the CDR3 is TGTGCCAGCAGCGTATCCGGACAGAGCTCCTACAATGAGCAGTTCTTC.

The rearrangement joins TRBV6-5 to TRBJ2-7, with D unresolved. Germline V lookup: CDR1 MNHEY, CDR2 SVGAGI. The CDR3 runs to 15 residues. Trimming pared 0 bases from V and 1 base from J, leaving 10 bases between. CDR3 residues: CASSYSHSPSYEQYF. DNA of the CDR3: TGTGCCAGCAGTTACTCGCACAGCCCGTCCTACGAGCAGTACTTC.

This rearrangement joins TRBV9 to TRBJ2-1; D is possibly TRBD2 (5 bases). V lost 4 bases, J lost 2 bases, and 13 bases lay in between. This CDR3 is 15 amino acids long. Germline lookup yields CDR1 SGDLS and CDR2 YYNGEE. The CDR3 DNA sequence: TGTGCCAGCAGCTTAGAGGCTAGCACCTACAATGAGCAGTTCTTC. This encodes CASSLEASTYNEQFF.

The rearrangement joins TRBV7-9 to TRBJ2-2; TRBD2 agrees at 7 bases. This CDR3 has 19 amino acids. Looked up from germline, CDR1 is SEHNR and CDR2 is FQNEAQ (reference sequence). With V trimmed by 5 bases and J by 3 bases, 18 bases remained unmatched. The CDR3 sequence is CASSPIGRASAGDTGELFF. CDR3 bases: TGTGCCAGCAGCCCCATAGGGAGGGCTAGCGCCGGGGACACCGGGGAGCTGTTTTTT.

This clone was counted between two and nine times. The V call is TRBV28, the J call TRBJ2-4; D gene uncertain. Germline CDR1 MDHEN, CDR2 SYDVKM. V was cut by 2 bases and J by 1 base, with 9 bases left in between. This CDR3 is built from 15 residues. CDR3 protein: CASSLPTRAKNIQYF. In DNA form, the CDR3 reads TGTGCCAGCAGTTTACCCACGAGGGCCAAAAACATTCAGTACTTC.

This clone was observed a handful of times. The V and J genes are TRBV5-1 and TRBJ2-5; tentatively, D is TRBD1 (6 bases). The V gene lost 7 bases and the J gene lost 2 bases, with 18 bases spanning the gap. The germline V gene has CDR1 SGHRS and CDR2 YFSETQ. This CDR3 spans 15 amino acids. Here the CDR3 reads CASGLTGQIQETQYF. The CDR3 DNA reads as TGCGCCAGCGGACTTACTGGACAGATTCAAGAGACCCAGTACTTC.

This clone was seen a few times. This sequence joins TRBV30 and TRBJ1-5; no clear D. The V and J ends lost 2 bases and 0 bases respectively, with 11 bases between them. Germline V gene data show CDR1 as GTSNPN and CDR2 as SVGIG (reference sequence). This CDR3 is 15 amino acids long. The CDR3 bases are TGTGCCTGGAGTCCATACAGCACTAGCAATCAGCCCCAGCATTTT. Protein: CAWSPYSTSNQPQHF.

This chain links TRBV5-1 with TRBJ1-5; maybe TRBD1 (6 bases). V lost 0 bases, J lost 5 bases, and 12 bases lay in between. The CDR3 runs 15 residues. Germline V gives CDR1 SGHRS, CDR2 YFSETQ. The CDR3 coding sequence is TGCGCCAGCAGCTTGGAGGGGTCAGGGGATCAGCCCCAGCATTTT. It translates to CASSLEGSGDQPQHF. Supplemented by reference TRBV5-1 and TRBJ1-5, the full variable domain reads KAGVTQTPRYLIKTRGQQVTLSCSPISGHRSVSWYQQTPGQGLQFLFEYFSETQRNKGNFPGRFSGRQFSNSRSEMNVSTLELGDSALYLCASSLEGSGDQPQHFGDGTRLSIL.

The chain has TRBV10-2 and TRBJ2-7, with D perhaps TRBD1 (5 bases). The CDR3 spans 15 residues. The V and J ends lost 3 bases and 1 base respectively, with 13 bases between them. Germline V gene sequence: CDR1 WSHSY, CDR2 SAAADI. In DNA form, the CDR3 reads TGCGCCAGCAGTGACTATAGGCAGGGTTCCTACGAGCAGTACTTC. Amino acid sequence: CASSDYRQGSYEQYF.

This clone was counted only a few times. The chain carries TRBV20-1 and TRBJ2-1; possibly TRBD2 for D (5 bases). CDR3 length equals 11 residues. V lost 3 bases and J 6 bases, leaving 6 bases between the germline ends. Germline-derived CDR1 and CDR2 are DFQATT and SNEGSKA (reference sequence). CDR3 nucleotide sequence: TGCAGTGCTAGGCGGGTCAATGAGCAGTTCTTC. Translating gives CSARRVNEQFF.

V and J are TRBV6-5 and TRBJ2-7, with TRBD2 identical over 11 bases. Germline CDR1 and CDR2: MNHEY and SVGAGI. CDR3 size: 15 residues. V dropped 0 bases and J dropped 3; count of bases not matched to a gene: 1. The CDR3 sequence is CASSYSGTSGYEQYF. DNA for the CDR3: TGTGCCAGCAGTTACTCAGGGACTAGCGGCTACGAGCAGTACTTC.

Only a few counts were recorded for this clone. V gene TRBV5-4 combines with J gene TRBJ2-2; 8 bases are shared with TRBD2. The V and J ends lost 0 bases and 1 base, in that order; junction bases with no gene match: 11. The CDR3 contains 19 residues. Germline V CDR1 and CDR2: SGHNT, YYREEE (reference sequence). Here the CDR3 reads CASSLVSGRRHGNTGELFF. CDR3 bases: TGTGCCAGCAGCTTGGTAAGCGGGAGAAGGCACGGGAACACCGGGGAGCTGTTTTTT. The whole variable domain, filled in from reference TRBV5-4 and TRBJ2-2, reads ETGVTQSPTHLIKTRGQQVTLRCSSQSGHNTVSWYQQALGQGPQFIFQYYREEENGRGNFPPRFSGLQFPNYSSELNVNALELDDSALYLCASSLVSGRRHGNTGELFFGEGSRLTVL.

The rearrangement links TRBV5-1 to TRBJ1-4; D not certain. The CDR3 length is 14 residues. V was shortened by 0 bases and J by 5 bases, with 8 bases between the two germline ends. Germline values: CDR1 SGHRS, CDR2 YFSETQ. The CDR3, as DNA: TGCGCCAGCAGCTTGGGCCACAAAAATGAAAAACTGTTTTTT. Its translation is CASSLGHKNEKLFF. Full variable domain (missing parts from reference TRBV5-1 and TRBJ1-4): KAGVTQTPRYLIKTRGQQVTLSCSPISGHRSVSWYQQTPGQGLQFLFEYFSETQRNKGNFPGRFSGRQFSNSRSEMNVSTLELGDSALYLCASSLGHKNEKLFFGSGTQLSVL.

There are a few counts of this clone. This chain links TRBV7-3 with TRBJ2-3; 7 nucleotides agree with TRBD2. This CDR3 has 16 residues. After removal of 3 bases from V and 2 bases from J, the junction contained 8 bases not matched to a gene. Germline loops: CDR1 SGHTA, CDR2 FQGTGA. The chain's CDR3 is CASSFSPSGNTDTQYF. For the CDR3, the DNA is TGTGCCAGCAGCTTCTCCCCTAGCGGAAACACAGATACGCAGTATTTT.

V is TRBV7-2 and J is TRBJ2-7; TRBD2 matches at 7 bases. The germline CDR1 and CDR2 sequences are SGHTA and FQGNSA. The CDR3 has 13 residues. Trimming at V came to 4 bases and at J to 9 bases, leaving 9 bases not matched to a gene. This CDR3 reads CASSSTRGGRQYF. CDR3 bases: TGTGCCAGCAGCTCCACAAGGGGCGGGAGGCAGTACTTC.

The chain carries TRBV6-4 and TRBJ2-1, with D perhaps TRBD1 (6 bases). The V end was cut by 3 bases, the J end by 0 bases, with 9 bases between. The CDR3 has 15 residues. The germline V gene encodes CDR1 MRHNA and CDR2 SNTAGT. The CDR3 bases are TGTGCCAGCAGTGAGGGGGCGAGCTCCTACAATGAGCAGTTCTTC. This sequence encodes CASSEGASSYNEQFF.

DNA of the CDR3: TGCGCCAGCAGCCAAGATCTAAGATCAGGAGGAACCGGGGAGCTGTTTTTT. Amino acids: CASSQDLRSGGTGELFF. The chain joins TRBV4-1 to TRBJ2-2, with a possible D match to TRBD2 (5 bases). The CDR3 consists of 17 residues. Trimming shortened V by 0 bases and J by 5 bases, and 16 bases separated the two germline ends. The germline V gene encodes CDR1 MGHRA and CDR2 YSYEKL.

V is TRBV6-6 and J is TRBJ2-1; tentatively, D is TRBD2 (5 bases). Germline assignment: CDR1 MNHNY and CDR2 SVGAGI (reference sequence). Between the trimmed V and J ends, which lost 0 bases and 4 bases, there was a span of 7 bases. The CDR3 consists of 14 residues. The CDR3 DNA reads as TGTGCCAGCAGTTACTCGAGGGAGTACAATGAGCAGTTCTTC. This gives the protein CASSYSREYNEQFF.

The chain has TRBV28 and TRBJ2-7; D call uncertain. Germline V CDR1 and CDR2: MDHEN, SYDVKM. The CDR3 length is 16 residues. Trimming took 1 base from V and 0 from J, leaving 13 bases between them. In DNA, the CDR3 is TGTGCCAGCAGTTTATTCGCGGCTGCGAGCTCCTACGAGCAGTACTTC. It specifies CASSLFAAASSYEQYF.

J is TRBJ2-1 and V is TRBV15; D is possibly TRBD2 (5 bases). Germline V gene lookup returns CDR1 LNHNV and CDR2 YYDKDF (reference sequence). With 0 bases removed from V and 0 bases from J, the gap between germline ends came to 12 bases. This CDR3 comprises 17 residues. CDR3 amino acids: CATSRDPRGSSYNEQFF. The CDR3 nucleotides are TGTGCCACCAGCAGAGATCCCCGGGGTAGCTCCTACAATGAGCAGTTCTTC. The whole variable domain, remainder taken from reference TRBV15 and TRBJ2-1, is DAMVIQNPRYQVTQFGKPVTLSCSQTLNHNVMYWYQQKSSQAPKLLFHYYDKDFNNEADTPDNFQSRRPNTSFCFLDIRSPGLGDTAMYLCATSRDPRGSSYNEQFFGPGTRLTVL.

Here the CDR3 reads CASSLQGLKGNTIYF. For the CDR3, the DNA is TGTGCCAGCAGCTTACAGGGGCTGAAGGGAAACACCATATATTTT. The rearrangement joins TRBV5-6 to TRBJ1-3, with 7 bases identical to TRBD1. The CDR3 totals 15 residues. The germline CDR1 and CDR2 sequences are SGHDT and YYEEEE. The J segment lost 4 bases and the V segment lost 2 bases, leaving 6 bases of the junction unmatched.

CDR3 region: CASSSGLAEYNEQFF. CDR3 nucleotides: TGCGCCAGCAGCTCGGGACTAGCGGAGTACAATGAGCAGTTCTTC. This chain joins TRBV5-1 and TRBJ2-1; the match to TRBD2 covers 11 bases. CDR3 length: 15 amino acids. Germline values: CDR1 SGHRS, CDR2 YFSETQ. V trimming: 3 bases; J trimming: 4 bases; junction bases outside the gene matches: 3. Looking up the rest from reference TRBV5-1 and TRBJ2-1 gives the full variable domain: KAGVTQTPRYLIKTRGQQVTLSCSPISGHRSVSWYQQTPGQGLQFLFEYFSETQRNKGNFPGRFSGRQFSNSRSEMNVSTLELGDSALYLCASSSGLAEYNEQFFGPGTRLTVL.

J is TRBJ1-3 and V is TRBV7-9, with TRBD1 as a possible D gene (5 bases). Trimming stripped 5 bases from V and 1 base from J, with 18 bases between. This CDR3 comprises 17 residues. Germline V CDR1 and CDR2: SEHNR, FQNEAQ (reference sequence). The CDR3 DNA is TGTGCCAGCAGCCCCTTGACGGGGGAGAGTTCTGGAAACACCATATATTTT. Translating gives CASSPLTGESSGNTIYF. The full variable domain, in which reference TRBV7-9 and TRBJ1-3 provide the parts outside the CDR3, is DTGVSQNPRHKITKRGQNVTFRCDPISEHNRLYWYRQTLGQGPEFLTYFQNEAQLEKSRLLSDRFSAERPKGSFSTLEIQRTEQGDSAMYLCASSPLTGESSGNTIYFGEGSWLTVV.

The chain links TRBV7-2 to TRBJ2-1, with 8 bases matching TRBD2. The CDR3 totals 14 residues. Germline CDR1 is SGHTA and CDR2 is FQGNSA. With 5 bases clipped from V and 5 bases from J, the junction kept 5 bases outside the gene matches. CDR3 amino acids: CASSISGIDNEQFF. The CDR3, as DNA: TGTGCCAGCAGCATTAGCGGGATAGACAATGAGCAGTTCTTC.

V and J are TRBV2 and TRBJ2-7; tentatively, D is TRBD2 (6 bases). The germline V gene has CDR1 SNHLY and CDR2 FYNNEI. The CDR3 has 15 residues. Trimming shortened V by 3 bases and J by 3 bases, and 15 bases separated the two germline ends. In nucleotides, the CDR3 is TGTGCCAGCAGTGACCCCGCGGGATCCATCTACGAGCAGTACTTC. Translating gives CASSDPAGSIYEQYF.

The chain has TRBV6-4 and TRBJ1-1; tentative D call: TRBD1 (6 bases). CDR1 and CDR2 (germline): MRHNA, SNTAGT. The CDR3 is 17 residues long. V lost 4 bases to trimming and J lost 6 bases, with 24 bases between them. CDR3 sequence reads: CASSGYGMRGSGAEAFF. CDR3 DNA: TGTGCCAGCAGTGGCTATGGAATGAGGGGGTCTGGCGCTGAAGCTTTCTTT.

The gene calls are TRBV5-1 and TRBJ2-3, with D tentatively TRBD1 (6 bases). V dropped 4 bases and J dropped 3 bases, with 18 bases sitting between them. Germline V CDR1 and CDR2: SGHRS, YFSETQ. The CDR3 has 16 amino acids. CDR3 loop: CASSIRQDPGTDTQYF. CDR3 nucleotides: TGCGCCAGCAGCATAAGACAGGACCCAGGAACAGATACGCAGTATTTT.